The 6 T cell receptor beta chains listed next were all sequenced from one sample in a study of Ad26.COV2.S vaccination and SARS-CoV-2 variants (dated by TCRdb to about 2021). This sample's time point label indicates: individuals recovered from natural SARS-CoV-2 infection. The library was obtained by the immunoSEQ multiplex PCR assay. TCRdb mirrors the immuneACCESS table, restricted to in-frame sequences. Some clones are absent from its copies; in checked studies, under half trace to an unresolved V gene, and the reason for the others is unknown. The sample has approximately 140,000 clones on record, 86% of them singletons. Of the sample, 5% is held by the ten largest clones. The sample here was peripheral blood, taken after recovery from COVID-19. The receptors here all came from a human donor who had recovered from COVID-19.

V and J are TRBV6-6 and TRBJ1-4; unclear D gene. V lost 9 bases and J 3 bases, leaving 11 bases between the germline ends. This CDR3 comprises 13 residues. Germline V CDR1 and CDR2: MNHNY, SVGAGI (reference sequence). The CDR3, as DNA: TGTGCCAGTGGAGACCAATCTAATGAAAAACTGTTTTTT. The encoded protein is CASGDQSNEKLFF.

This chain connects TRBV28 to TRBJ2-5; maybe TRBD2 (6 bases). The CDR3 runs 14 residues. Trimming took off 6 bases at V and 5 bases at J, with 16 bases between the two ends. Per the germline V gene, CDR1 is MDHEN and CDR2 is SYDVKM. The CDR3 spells CASRPRGSPETQYF. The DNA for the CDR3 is TGTGCCAGCAGGCCTCGGGGGTCCCCGGAGACCCAGTACTTC.

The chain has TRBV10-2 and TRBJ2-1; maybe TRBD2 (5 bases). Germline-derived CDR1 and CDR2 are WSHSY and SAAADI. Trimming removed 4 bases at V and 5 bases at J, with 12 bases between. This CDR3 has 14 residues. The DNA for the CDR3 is TGCGCCAGCAGTGGGCGCGGGTACGACAATGAGCAGTTCTTC. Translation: CASSGRGYDNEQFF.

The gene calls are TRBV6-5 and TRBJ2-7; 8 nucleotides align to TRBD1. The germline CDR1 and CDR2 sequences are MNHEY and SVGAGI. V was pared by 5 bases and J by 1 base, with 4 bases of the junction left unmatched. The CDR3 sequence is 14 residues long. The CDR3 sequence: CASSLNRGSYEQYF. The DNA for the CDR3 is TGTGCCAGCAGTCTTAACAGGGGGTCCTACGAGCAGTACTTC.

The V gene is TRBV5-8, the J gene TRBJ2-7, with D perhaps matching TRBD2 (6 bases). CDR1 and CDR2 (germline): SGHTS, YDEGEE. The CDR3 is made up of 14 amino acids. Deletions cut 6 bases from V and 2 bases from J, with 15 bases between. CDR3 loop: CASTHGGSPYEQYF. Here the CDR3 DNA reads TGTGCCAGCACCCACGGGGGATCCCCCTACGAGCAGTACTTC.

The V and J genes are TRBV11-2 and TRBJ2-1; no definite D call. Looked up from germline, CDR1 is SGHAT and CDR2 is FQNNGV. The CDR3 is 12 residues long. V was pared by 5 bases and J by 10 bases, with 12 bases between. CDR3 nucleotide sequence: TGTGCCAGCAGCCCTAACCCCCTCGAGCAGTTCTTC. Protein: CASSPNPLEQFF. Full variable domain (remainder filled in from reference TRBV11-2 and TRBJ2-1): EAGVAQSPRYKIIEKRQSVAFWCNPISGHATLYWYQQILGQGPKLLIQFQNNGVVDDSQLPKDRFSAERLKGVDSTLKIQPAKLEDSAVYLCASSPNPLEQFFGPGTRLTVL.